These 17 T cell receptor beta chains were sequenced from one sample in a study of T cells in Graves' hyperthyroidism and ophthalmopathy. Amplified TCR beta CDR3 regions came from RNA transcripts. With the HTBI primer set, the TCR CDR3 went through a first round of RT-PCR. MiXCR, run by TCRdb on the multiplex PCR reads, gives a single entry per CDR3 protein. The sample yields approximately 610,000 distinct CDR3 sequences, about 15% seen once. Sequenced material: blood. Receptors originate from a woman aged 40 to 50 with Graves' ophthalmopathy.

CDR3 coding DNA: TGCGCCAGCAGCTTGGACCTATTCCCGTCTTCCTACGAGCAGTACTTC. It specifies CASSLDLFPSSYEQYF. This chain connects TRBV5-1 to TRBJ2-7; D unclear. Germline V gene sequence: CDR1 SGHRS, CDR2 YFSETQ. V lost 0 bases and J 1 base, leaving 14 bases between the germline ends. The CDR3 length is 16 residues.

This clonotype showed up just a few times. Since a much larger clone is just one base distant, this may be a read error. The chain is built from TRBV11-2 and TRBJ2-2; no firm D call. The CDR3 length is 13 residues. The V and J ends lost 4 bases and 3 bases respectively, with 6 bases between them. The germline V gene encodes CDR1 SGHAT and CDR2 FQNNGV. CDR3 amino acids: CASSSDHTGELFF. The DNA for the CDR3 is TGTGCCAGCAGCTCGGACCACACCGGGGAGCTGTTTTTT.

This clonotype has at least ten counts. The V and J genes are TRBV11-2 and TRBJ2-7; TRBD2 matches 13 bases. This CDR3 region has 15 residues. V trimming: 5 bases; J trimming: 9 bases; junction bases outside the gene matches: 10. Germline-derived CDR1 and CDR2 are SGHAT and FQNNGV. The CDR3 is CASSLTGTSGEVQYF. The DNA for the CDR3 is TGTGCCAGCAGCCTAACCGGGACTAGCGGGGAAGTGCAGTACTTC.

V usage is TRBV12-3 or TRBV12-4 and J usage is TRBJ2-7; 13 nucleotides line up with TRBD2. J lost 1 base, V lost 3 bases, and 3 bases had no gene match. This CDR3 spans 16 amino acids. The CDR3, as DNA: TGTGCCAGCAGTTTCCCGGGACTAGCGGGGTCCTACGAGCAGTACTTC. The encoded protein is CASSFPGLAGSYEQYF.

V usage is TRBV5-1 and J usage is TRBJ2-7; tentative D call: TRBD2 (5 bases). The CDR3 runs to 14 residues. Germline V gene data show CDR1 as SGHRS and CDR2 as YFSETQ. Trimming shortened V by 0 bases and J by 3 bases, and 10 bases separated the two germline ends. The DNA of the CDR3 is TGCGCCAGCAGCTTGGTTCTAGAGGGCTACGAGCAGTACTTC. This sequence encodes CASSLVLEGYEQYF. The variable domain in full, with the rest retrieved from reference TRBV5-1 and TRBJ2-7, is KAGVTQTPRYLIKTRGQQVTLSCSPISGHRSVSWYQQTPGQGLQFLFEYFSETQRNKGNFPGRFSGRQFSNSRSEMNVSTLELGDSALYLCASSLVLEGYEQYFGPGTRLTVT.

This clonotype was seen many times. This chain joins TRBV6-1 and TRBJ2-2, with D maybe TRBD2 (6 bases). Germline values: CDR1 MNHNS, CDR2 SASEGT. This CDR3 has 16 amino acids. V lost 1 base to trimming and J lost 2 bases, with 11 bases between them. CDR3 sequence: CASSEVRRENTGELFF. CDR3 bases: TGTGCCAGCAGTGAAGTTAGGCGGGAAAACACCGGGGAGCTGTTTTTT.

This clonotype was found many times. The genes are TRBV7-3 and TRBJ2-6, with 7 bases aligning to TRBD2. V gave up 5 bases and J gave up 3 bases; unmatched junction bases: 16. Germline loops: CDR1 SGHTA, CDR2 FQGTGA. The CDR3 covers 19 residues. CDR3 bases: TGTGCCAGCAGCCCGTTGGGGCTGGCGGGAGTAGGTGGGGCCAACGTCCTGACTTTC. This codes for CASSPLGLAGVGGANVLTF. Drawing the rest from reference TRBV7-3 and TRBJ2-6, the complete variable domain is GAGVSQTPSNKVTEKGKYVELRCDPISGHTALYWYRQSLGQGPEFLIYFQGTGAADDSGLPNDRFFAVRPEGSVSTLKIQRTERGDSAVYLCASSPLGLAGVGGANVLTFGAGSRLTVL.

This clonotype was seen many times. The chain joins TRBV28 to TRBJ2-7; possibly TRBD2 for D (5 bases). Trimming took off 6 bases at V and 3 bases at J, with 12 bases between the two ends. Germline-derived CDR1 and CDR2 are MDHEN and SYDVKM. This CDR3 is built from 13 residues. CDR3 sequence (DNA): TGTGCCAGCAGAAACGTGGGAGTCTACGAGCAGTACTTC. Its translation is CASRNVGVYEQYF.

The table lists this clonotype with many counts. The V call is TRBV20-1, the J call TRBJ1-3; 7 nucleotides agree with TRBD1. CDR1 DFQATT and CDR2 SNEGSKA come from the germline V gene (reference sequence). V dropped 6 bases and J dropped 2; count of bases not matched to a gene: 4. This CDR3 comprises 13 residues. The CDR3 spells CSARQGTGNTIYF. The DNA for the CDR3 is TGCAGTGCCAGACAGGGTACTGGAAACACCATATATTTT.

The table lists this clonotype with many counts. This chain connects TRBV28 to TRBJ2-7; possibly TRBD1 for D (7 bases). This CDR3 has 14 amino acids. The germline gives CDR1 MDHEN, CDR2 SYDVKM. The ends were cut back, 3 bases at V and 5 bases at J, with 14 bases in the middle. The CDR3 DNA reads as TGTGCCAGCAGTTTCAGGGGGGTCGTTCACGAGCAGTACTTC. Residues: CASSFRGVVHEQYF.

This clonotype was seen repeatedly, ten times or more. The rearrangement uses TRBV28 and TRBJ2-7; D assignment may be TRBD1 or TRBD2 (5 bases each). The germline V gene has CDR1 MDHEN and CDR2 SYDVKM. V was cut by 2 bases and J by 2 bases, with 16 bases left in between. The CDR3 contains 16 residues. CDR3 bases: TGTGCCAGCAGTTTACCCTCGGGACGCGGTGCCTACGAGCAGTACTTC. Protein sequence: CASSLPSGRGAYEQYF.

The chain joins TRBV12-3 or TRBV12-4 to TRBJ1-2, with TRBD1 matching 10 bases. V lost 3 bases and J lost 2; bases outside the gene matches: 9. The CDR3 extends over 17 amino acids. The DNA of the CDR3 is TGTGCCAGCAGTTTCGGCCTAGGACAGGGGGTGAACTATGGCTACACCTTC. Its translation: CASSFGLGQGVNYGYTF.

This clonotype was seen more than once but under ten times. The chain employs TRBV15 and TRBJ2-7; the D is unclear. This CDR3 is 13 amino acids long. Trimming removed 0 bases at V and 3 bases at J, with 6 bases between. In germline, CDR1 is LNHNV, CDR2 YYDKDF (reference sequence). In nucleotides, the CDR3 is TGTGCCACCAGCAGAGATAAGAACTACGAGCAGTACTTC. It is translated as CATSRDKNYEQYF.

This rearrangement joins TRBV2 to TRBJ1-2, with D perhaps TRBD1 (5 bases). This CDR3 is 13 amino acids long. Trimming stripped 8 bases from V and 6 bases from J, with 16 bases between. Germline V gene lookup returns CDR1 SNHLY and CDR2 FYNNEI. The CDR3 spells CASPGPTSHGYTF. The CDR3 DNA reads as TGTGCCAGCCCGGGACCCACCTCCCATGGCTACACCTTC.

This clonotype was detected many times. The rearrangement links TRBV11-1 to TRBJ2-7, with TRBD2 identical over 10 bases. J lost 4 bases, V lost 5 bases, and 11 bases had no gene match. Per germline, CDR1 SGHAT and CDR2 FQDESV (reference sequence). The CDR3 runs 16 residues. CDR3 DNA sequence: TGTGCCAGCAGCCTCACTAGCGGGATACCCGGGTACGAGCAGTACTTC. Protein sequence: CASSLTSGIPGYEQYF.

This clonotype was recorded many times. The chain uses TRBV24-1 and TRBJ2-7; D gene unclear. The length of the CDR3 is 13 residues. Germline V gene lookup returns CDR1 KGHDR and CDR2 SFDVKD. V was pared by 0 bases and J by 8 bases, with 10 bases between. The CDR3 here is CATSDLTGGKQYF. The CDR3 nucleotides are TGTGCCACCAGTGATTTGACGGGTGGAAAGCAGTACTTC.

This clonotype showed up many times. This sequence joins TRBV10-2 and TRBJ2-7; D unresolved. V shed 6 bases and J shed 6 bases, with 12 bases lying between them. The CDR3 sequence is 12 residues long. Germline V gives CDR1 WSHSY, CDR2 SAAADI. The CDR3 DNA sequence: TGCGCCAGCAGGAGGACGGTCGGCGAGCAGTACTTC. Translated, it gives CASRRTVGEQYF.